This T cell receptor (beta chain) appears in the sequencing data of a study of blood T cells in healthy people across ages. Whole-study results and caveats: Whereas aged donors had fewer naive CD4+ cells, long-lived donors had more of them and higher diversity. It was held that diversity estimates obtained from one million T cells represented underestimates. Changes seen in expanded clonotypes were possibly confounded by donor CMV status left unknown.

There are 13 residues in the CDR3. Germline V gives CDR1 SGHRS, CDR2 YFSETQ. About this clonotype itself: Its specificity is not known. One junction end does not reproduce the germline sequence, and a read error may be involved.

For the second PCR, which ran for roughly 6 to 12 cycles, a sample-barcoded 5' primer and a J-beta primer mix were used. The authors tagged each cDNA molecule using a template-switch adaptor with 12 random nucleotides. TCRdb called the 5' RACE reads again in MiXCR, with one record for every CDR3 protein. The sample carries about 730,000 distinct CDR3 sequences, roughly 44% recorded once. Sample: blood. The receptor comes from a woman aged 55-70 years in good health. The gene calls are TRBV5-1 and TRBJ1-6; D remains unclear. The CDR3 region is CASSVVVDSPPHF. CDR3 DNA: TGCGCCAGCAGCGTGGTAGTGGATTCACCCCCCCACTTT.